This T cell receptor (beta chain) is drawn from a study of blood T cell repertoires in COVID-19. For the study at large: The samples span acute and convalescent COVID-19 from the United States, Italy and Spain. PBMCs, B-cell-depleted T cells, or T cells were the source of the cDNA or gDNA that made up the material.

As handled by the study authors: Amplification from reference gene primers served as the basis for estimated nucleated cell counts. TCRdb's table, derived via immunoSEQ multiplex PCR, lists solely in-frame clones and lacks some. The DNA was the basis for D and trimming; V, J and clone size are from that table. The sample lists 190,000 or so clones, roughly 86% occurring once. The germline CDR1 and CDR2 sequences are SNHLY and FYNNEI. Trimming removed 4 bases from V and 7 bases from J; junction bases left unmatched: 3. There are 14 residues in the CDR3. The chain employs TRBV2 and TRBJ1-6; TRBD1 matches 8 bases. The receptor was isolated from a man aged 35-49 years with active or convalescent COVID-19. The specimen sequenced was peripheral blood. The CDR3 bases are TGTGCCAGCAGTGCCGGGACAGGAAATTCACCCCTCCACTTT. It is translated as CASSAGTGNSPLHF.